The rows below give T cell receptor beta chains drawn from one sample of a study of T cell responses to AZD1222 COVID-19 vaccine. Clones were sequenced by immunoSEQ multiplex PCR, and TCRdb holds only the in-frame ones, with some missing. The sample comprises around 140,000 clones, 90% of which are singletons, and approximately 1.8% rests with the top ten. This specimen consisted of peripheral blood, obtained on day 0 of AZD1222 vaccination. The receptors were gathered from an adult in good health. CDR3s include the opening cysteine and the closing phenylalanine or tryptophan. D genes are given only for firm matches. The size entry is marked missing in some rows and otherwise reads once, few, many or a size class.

CDR3aa: CASSQSGRNTGELFF
CDR3nt: TGTGCCAGCAGCCAATCGGGACGAAACACCGGGGAGCTGTTTTTT
v_gene: TRBV3-1/TRBV3-2
d_gene: -
j_gene: TRBJ2-2
abundance: once

CDR3aa: CASSPGTSVRETQYF
CDR3nt: TGCGCCAGCAGCCCCGGGACTAGCGTACGGGAGACCCAGTACTTC
v_gene: TRBV4-1
d_gene: TRBD2
j_gene: TRBJ2-5
abundance: -

CDR3aa: CASSYSILGSNYGYTF
CDR3nt: TGTGCCAGCAGTTACTCGATATTAGGGAGTAACTATGGCTACACCTTC
v_gene: TRBV6-5
d_gene: -
j_gene: TRBJ1-2
abundance: -

CDR3aa: CASSLQGHGGRGEKLFF
CDR3nt: TGTGCCAGCAGTTTACAAGGGCACGGGGGGCGAGGTGAAAAACTGTTTTTT
v_gene: TRBV27
d_gene: -
j_gene: TRBJ1-4
abundance: -

CDR3aa: CASSFGTGFTEAFF
CDR3nt: TGTGCCAGCAGCTTTGGGACGGGGTTCACTGAAGCTTTCTTT
v_gene: TRBV5-5
d_gene: -
j_gene: TRBJ1-1
abundance: -

CDR3aa: CASSSGTAMNTEAFF
CDR3nt: TGTGCCAGCAGTTCGGGGACAGCGATGAACACTGAAGCTTTCTTT
v_gene: TRBV27
d_gene: TRBD1
j_gene: TRBJ1-1
abundance: -

CDR3aa: CASSLGGNWDEQYF
CDR3nt: TGCGCCAGCAGCTTGGGAGGGAATTGGGACGAGCAGTACTTC
v_gene: TRBV5-1
d_gene: -
j_gene: TRBJ2-7
abundance: -

CDR3aa: CASGRDRRDGELFF
CDR3nt: TGTGCTAGTGGCCGGGACAGACGTGACGGGGAGCTGTTTTTT
v_gene: TRBV12-5
d_gene: TRBD1
j_gene: TRBJ2-2
abundance: once

CDR3aa: CASSWQSYGYTF
CDR3nt: TGTGCCAGTAGTTGGCAGTCCTATGGCTACACCTTC
v_gene: TRBV19
d_gene: -
j_gene: TRBJ1-2
abundance: -

CDR3aa: CASSLGFRAPDEKLFF
CDR3nt: TGTGCCAGCAGCTTAGGTTTCAGGGCCCCTGATGAAAAACTGTTTTTT
v_gene: TRBV7-9
d_gene: -
j_gene: TRBJ1-4
abundance: -

CDR3aa: CASSLALNTEAFF
CDR3nt: TGTGCCAGCAGTTTGGCGCTGAACACTGAAGCTTTCTTT
v_gene: TRBV12-3/TRBV12-4
d_gene: -
j_gene: TRBJ1-1
abundance: -

CDR3aa: CASSSSVRGGGNTIYF
CDR3nt: TGTGCCAGCAGCTCCTCAGTACGAGGGGGCGGAAACACCATATATTTT
v_gene: TRBV5-5
d_gene: TRBD1
j_gene: TRBJ1-3
abundance: few

CDR3aa: CASSASAETDTQYF
CDR3nt: TGTGCCAGCAGTGCTAGCGCCGAGACAGATACGCAGTATTTT
v_gene: TRBV6-2/TRBV6-3
d_gene: -
j_gene: TRBJ2-3
abundance: -

CDR3aa: CASSPLDLTEAFF
CDR3nt: TGTGCCAGCAGCCCCCTGGACTTAACTGAAGCTTTCTTT
v_gene: TRBV7-3
d_gene: -
j_gene: TRBJ1-1
abundance: -

CDR3aa: CASSPDRNNQPQHF
CDR3nt: TGTGCCAGCAGTCCGGACAGGAACAATCAGCCCCAGCATTTT
v_gene: TRBV2
d_gene: TRBD1
j_gene: TRBJ1-5
abundance: -

CDR3aa: CASKRGDSSYEQYF
CDR3nt: TGTGCCAGCAAGAGGGGGGATAGCTCCTACGAGCAGTACTTC
v_gene: TRBV7-2
d_gene: -
j_gene: TRBJ2-7
abundance: -

CDR3aa: CSVEDPAGVTNEKLFF
CDR3nt: TGCAGCGTTGAAGATCCCGCAGGGGTAACTAATGAAAAACTGTTTTTT
v_gene: TRBV29-1
d_gene: -
j_gene: TRBJ1-4
abundance: -

CDR3aa: CASSEGGNTIYF
CDR3nt: TGTGCCAGCAGTGAAGGGGGAAACACCATATATTTT
v_gene: TRBV2
d_gene: -
j_gene: TRBJ1-3
abundance: -

CDR3aa: CASSPTSGGTGELFF
CDR3nt: TGTGCCAGCAGCCCGACTAGCGGGGGCACCGGGGAGCTGTTTTTT
v_gene: TRBV7-2
d_gene: TRBD2
j_gene: TRBJ2-2
abundance: -

CDR3aa: CASSLGGNGYTF
CDR3nt: TGTGCCAGCAGCTTAGGAGGGAATGGCTACACCTTC
v_gene: TRBV7-9
d_gene: -
j_gene: TRBJ1-2
abundance: -

CDR3aa: CATSRDAGEGYTF
CDR3nt: TGTGCCACCAGCAGAGATGCAGGGGAGGGCTACACCTTC
v_gene: TRBV15
d_gene: -
j_gene: TRBJ1-2
abundance: -

CDR3aa: CASSTEGQGIYTF
CDR3nt: TGTGCCAGCAGCACCGAGGGACAGGGGATCTACACCTTC
v_gene: TRBV7-3
d_gene: TRBD1
j_gene: TRBJ1-2
abundance: -

CDR3aa: CASSSAGGSYGYTF
CDR3nt: TGTGCCAGCAGCTCGGCTGGGGGCTCCTATGGCTACACCTTC
v_gene: TRBV7-8
d_gene: -
j_gene: TRBJ1-2
abundance: -

CDR3aa: CASSQEQGYSPLHF
CDR3nt: TGCGCCAGCAGCCAGGAACAGGGGTATTCACCCCTCCACTTT
v_gene: TRBV4-1
d_gene: TRBD1
j_gene: TRBJ1-6
abundance: few